The present TCR beta chain was sequenced within a study of graft-versus-host responses after intestinal transplantation. Turning to the study itself: The recipients all started with anti-thymocyte globulin induction and then took tacrolimus and steroids for two to four years. Study-level points and caveats: GvH clone levels peaked in circulation, and this peak was associated with early post-transplant HvG declines. Recipient bone marrow held GvH clones, some seen earlier in ileum or blood. Patients who carried graft-donor T cell macrochimerism also had high graft-versus-host to host-versus-graft clonal ratios in their allografts.

Only in-frame clones appear in the TCRdb table, and some are missing; sequencing was by immunoSEQ multiplex PCR. The sample lists 23,000 or so clones; 85% to 95% were seen once. The V end was cut by 3 bases, the J end by 14 bases, with 2 bases between. CDR1 and CDR2 from the germline V gene are MDHEN and SYDVKM. This CDR3 contains 8 residues. This clone turned up a few times. The antigen is undetermined. The clonotype comes from a human patient who received an intestinal transplant, so some T cells may come from the graft donor. This chain connects TRBV28 to TRBJ1-3; D is unclear. The source was PBMCs, collected 39 days after intestinal transplant. CDR3 bases: TGTGCCAGCAGTTTGCTATATTTT. The encoded protein is CASSLLYF.